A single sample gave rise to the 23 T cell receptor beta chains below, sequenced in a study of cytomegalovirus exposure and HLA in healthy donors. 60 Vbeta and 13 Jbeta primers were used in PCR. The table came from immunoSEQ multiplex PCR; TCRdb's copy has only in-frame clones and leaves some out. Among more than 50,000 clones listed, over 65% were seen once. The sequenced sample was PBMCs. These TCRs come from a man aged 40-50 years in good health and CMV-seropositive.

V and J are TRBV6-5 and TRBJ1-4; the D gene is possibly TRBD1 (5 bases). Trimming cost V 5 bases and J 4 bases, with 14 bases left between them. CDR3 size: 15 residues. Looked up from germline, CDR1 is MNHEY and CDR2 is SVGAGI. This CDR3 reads CASSTIGVGNEKLFF. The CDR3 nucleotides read TGTGCCAGCAGTACGATAGGGGTCGGTAATGAAAAACTGTTTTTT.

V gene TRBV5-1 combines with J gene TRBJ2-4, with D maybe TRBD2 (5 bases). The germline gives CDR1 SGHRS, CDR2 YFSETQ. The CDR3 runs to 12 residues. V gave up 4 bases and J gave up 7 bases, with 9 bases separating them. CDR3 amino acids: CASSEGQNIQYF. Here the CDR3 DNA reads TGCGCCAGCAGCGAGGGTCAGAACATTCAGTACTTC.

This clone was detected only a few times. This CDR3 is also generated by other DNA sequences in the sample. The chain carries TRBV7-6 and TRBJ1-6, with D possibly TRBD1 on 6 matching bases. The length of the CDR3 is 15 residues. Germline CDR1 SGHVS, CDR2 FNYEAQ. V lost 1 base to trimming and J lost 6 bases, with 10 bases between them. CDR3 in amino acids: CASSLGAGANSPLHF. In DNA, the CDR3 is TGTGCCAGCAGCTTAGGAGCAGGGGCTAATTCACCCCTCCACTTT.

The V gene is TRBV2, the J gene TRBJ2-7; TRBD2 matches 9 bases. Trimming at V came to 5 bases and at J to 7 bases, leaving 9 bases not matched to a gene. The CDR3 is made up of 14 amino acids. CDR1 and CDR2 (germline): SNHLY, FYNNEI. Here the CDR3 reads CASSTRGGRGEQYF. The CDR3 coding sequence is TGTGCCAGCAGTACGCGGGGGGGCCGAGGAGAGCAGTACTTC.

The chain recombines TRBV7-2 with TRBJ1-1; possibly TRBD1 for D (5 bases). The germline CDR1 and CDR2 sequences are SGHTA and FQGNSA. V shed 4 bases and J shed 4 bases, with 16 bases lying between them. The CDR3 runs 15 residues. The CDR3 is CASSSGGGFGTEAFF. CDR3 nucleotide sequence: TGTGCCAGCAGCTCTGGGGGGGGATTTGGCACTGAAGCTTTCTTT.

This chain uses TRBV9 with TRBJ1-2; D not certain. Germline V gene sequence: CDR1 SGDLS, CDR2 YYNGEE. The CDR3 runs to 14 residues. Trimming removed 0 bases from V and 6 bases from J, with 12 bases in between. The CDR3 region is CASSVGTPVNGYTF. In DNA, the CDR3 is TGTGCCAGCAGCGTAGGAACTCCGGTGAATGGCTACACCTTC.

CDR3 sequence reads: CASSTQRGSFVTEAFF. CDR3 in DNA: TGTGCCAGCAGCACCCAAAGGGGGTCATTTGTCACTGAAGCTTTCTTT. The chain links TRBV2 to TRBJ1-1, with D possibly TRBD1 on 6 matching bases. The germline V gene has CDR1 SNHLY and CDR2 FYNNEI. This CDR3 spans 16 amino acids. Trimming shortened V by 6 bases and J by 4 bases, and 21 bases separated the two germline ends.

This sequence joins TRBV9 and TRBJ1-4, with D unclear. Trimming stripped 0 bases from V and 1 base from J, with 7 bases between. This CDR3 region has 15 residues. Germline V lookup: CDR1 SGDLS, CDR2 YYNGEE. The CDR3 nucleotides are TGTGCCAGCAGCGTAGATGAGGGAACTAATGAAAAACTGTTTTTT. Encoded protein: CASSVDEGTNEKLFF.

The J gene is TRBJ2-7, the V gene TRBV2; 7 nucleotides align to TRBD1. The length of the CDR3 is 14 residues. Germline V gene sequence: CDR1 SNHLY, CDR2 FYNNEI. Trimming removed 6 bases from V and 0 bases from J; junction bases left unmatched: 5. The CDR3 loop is CASRLTGVSYEQYF. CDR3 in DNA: TGTGCCAGCAGATTAACAGGGGTCTCCTACGAGCAGTACTTC.

CDR3 region: CASRGAGTGHGYTF. CDR3 bases: TGTGCCAGCAGGGGCGCCGGGACAGGGCATGGCTACACCTTC. This chain joins TRBV6-5 and TRBJ1-2; 9 bases match TRBD1. CDR3 length: 14 residues. The V segment lost 6 bases and the J segment 6 bases; nucleotides outside the gene matches: 8. Germline V gene lookup returns CDR1 MNHEY and CDR2 SVGAGI.

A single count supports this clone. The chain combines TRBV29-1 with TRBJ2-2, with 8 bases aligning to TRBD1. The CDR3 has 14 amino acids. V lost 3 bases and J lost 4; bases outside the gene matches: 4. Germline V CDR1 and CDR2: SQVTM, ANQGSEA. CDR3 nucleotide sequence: TGCAGCGTTGACGGGACAGGAGTCACCGGGGAGCTGTTTTTT. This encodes CSVDGTGVTGELFF.

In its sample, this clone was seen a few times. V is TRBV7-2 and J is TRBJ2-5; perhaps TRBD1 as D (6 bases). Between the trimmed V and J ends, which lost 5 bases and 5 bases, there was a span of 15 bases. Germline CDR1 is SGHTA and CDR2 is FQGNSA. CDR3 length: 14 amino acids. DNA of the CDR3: TGTGCCAGCAGCACAACAGGGTACGGCGAGACCCAGTACTTC. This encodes CASSTTGYGETQYF.

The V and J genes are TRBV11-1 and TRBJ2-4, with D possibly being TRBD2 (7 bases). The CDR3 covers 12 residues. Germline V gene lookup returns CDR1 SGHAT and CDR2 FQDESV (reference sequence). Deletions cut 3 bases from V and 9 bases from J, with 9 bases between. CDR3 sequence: CASSFGGRIQYF. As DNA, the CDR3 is TGTGCCAGCAGCTTCGGGGGGCGCATTCAGTACTTC.

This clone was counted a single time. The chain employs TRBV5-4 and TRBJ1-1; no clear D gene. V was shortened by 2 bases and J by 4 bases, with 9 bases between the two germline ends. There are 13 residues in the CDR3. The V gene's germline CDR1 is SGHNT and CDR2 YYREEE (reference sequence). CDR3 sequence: CASSFDEVTEAFF. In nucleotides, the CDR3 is TGTGCCAGCAGCTTTGATGAGGTCACTGAAGCTTTCTTT.

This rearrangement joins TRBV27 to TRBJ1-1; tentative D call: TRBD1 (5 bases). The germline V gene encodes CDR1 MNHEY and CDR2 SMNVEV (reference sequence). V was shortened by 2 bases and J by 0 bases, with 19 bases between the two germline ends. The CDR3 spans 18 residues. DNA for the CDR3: TGTGCCAGCAGTTTAAAGGTGCGGCAGGGTGTGATGAACACTGAAGCTTTCTTT. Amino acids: CASSLKVRQGVMNTEAFF.

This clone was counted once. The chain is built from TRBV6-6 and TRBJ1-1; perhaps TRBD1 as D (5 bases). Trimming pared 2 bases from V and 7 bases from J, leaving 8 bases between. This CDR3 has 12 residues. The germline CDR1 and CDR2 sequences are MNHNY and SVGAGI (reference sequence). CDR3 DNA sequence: TGTGCCAGCAGTTACGCTACAGGTGAAGCTTTCTTT. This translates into CASSYATGEAFF.

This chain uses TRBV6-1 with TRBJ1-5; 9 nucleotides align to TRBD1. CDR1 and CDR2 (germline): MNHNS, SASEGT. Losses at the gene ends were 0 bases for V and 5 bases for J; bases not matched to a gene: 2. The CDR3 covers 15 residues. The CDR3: CASSEATGGDQPQHF. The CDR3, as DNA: TGTGCCAGCAGTGAAGCCACAGGGGGCGATCAGCCCCAGCATTTT.

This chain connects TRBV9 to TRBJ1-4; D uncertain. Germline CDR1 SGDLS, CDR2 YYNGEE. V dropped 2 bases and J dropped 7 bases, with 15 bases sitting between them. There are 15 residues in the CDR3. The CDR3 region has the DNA TGTGCCAGCAGCGTGTCGGTAACAGAAGGTGAAAAACTGTTTTTT. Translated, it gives CASSVSVTEGEKLFF.

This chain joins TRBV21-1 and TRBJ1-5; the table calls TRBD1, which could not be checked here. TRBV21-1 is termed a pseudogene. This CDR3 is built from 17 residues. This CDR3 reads CASSPPRVGGAFQPQHF. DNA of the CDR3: TGTGCCAGCAGCCCCCCAAGGGTAGGGGGCGCGTTCCAGCCCCAGCATTTT.

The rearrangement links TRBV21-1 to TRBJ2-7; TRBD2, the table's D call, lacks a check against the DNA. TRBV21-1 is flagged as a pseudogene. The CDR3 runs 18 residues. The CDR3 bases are TGTGCCAGCAGCAAAGAATATAGGAAAGGGGGGGGAATTGGCGAGCAGTACTTC. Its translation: CASSKEYRKGGGIGEQYF.

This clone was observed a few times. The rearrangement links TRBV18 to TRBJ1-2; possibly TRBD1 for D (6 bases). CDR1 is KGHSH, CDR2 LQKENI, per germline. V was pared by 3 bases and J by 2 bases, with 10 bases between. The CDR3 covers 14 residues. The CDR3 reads CASSPPDRNYGYTF. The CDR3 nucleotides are TGTGCCAGCTCACCCCCAGACAGGAACTATGGCTACACCTTC.

Here the CDR3 reads CALTGGSSYEQYF. Written as DNA, the CDR3 is TGTGCCCTCACAGGGGGGTCCTCCTACGAGCAGTACTTC. This chain joins TRBV7-9 and TRBJ2-7, with 8 bases fitting TRBD1. Germline CDR1 and CDR2: SEHNR and FQNEAQ (reference sequence). Trimming took 11 bases from V and 0 from J; bases not matched to a gene: 6. CDR3 length: 13 residues.

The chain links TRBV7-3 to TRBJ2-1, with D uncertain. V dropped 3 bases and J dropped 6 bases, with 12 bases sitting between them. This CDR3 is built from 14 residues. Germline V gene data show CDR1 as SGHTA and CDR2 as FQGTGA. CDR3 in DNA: TGTGCCAGCAGCTTTTCTGCAGAGGCCAATGAGCAGTTCTTC. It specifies CASSFSAEANEQFF.